A selection of T cell receptor beta chains follows, all from one sample in a study of OX40 agonist ivuxolimab in advanced cancers. TCRdb keeps only in-frame clones here, not all; method: immunoSEQ multiplex PCR. Of some 57,000 clones in the sample, less than 85% are singletons; the top ten hold more than 0.4%. Sequenced material: CD4+ or CD8+ T cells sorted from blood, taken in a trial of the OX40 agonist ivuxolimab. The source of these receptors is an adult with an advanced solid tumor such as melanoma, head and neck, liver or kidney cancer. Both conserved end residues are part of each CDR3. Fields, in order: V gene, J gene, D gene, CDR3 length, clone size, CDR3 protein, CDR3 DNA. A D gene is named only where the DNA matches it firmly. The size field is filled for only some rows; it gives once, few, many or a size class.

v_gene: TRBV19; j_gene: TRBJ2-3; d_gene: TRBD2; len: 18; abundance: few; CDR3aa: CASTPFWTSGKSTDTQYF; CDR3nt: TGTGCCAGTACCCCATTCTGGACTAGCGGGAAGAGCACAGATACGCAGTATTTT
v_gene: TRBV4-1; j_gene: TRBJ1-5; d_gene: -; len: 14; abundance: -; CDR3aa: CASSREGINQPQHF; CDR3nt: TGCGCCAGCAGCCGGGAAGGGATCAATCAGCCCCAGCATTTT
v_gene: TRBV6-4; j_gene: TRBJ1-2; d_gene: -; len: 14; abundance: -; CDR3aa: CASSDSLWQAGYTF; CDR3nt: TGTGCCAGCAGTGACTCGCTATGGCAGGCCGGCTACACCTTC
v_gene: TRBV5-4; j_gene: TRBJ2-3; d_gene: -; len: 13; abundance: -; CDR3aa: CASSFPNRDTQYF; CDR3nt: TGTGCCAGCAGCTTCCCTAACCGGGATACGCAGTATTTT
v_gene: TRBV5-1; j_gene: TRBJ2-2; d_gene: TRBD2; len: 16; abundance: -; CDR3aa: CASTRLAGWNTGELFF; CDR3nt: TGCGCCAGCACAAGACTAGCGGGATGGAACACCGGGGAGCTGTTTTTT
v_gene: TRBV6-6; j_gene: TRBJ2-5; d_gene: -; len: 14; abundance: -; CDR3aa: CASSYSSGKETQYF; CDR3nt: TGTGCCAGCAGTTACTCATCGGGGAAAGAGACCCAGTACTTC
v_gene: TRBV5-8; j_gene: TRBJ1-1; d_gene: -; len: 13; abundance: -; CDR3aa: CASSFQSNTEAFF; CDR3nt: TGTGCCAGCAGCTTCCAGTCGAACACTGAAGCTTTCTTT
v_gene: TRBV5-1; j_gene: TRBJ1-2; d_gene: -; len: 15; abundance: -; CDR3aa: CASSLAPGDHYGYTF; CDR3nt: TGCGCCAGCAGCTTGGCCCCCGGGGATCACTATGGCTACACCTTC
v_gene: TRBV7-9; j_gene: TRBJ2-5; d_gene: -; len: 13; abundance: -; CDR3aa: CASSFLGAETQYF; CDR3nt: TGTGCCAGCAGCTTTCTAGGGGCAGAGACCCAGTACTTC
v_gene: TRBV5-4; j_gene: TRBJ2-7; d_gene: -; len: 15; abundance: -; CDR3aa: CASSLGAGTSYEQYF; CDR3nt: TGTGCCAGCAGCTTGGGGGCGGGCACCTCCTACGAGCAGTACTTC
v_gene: TRBV10-1; j_gene: TRBJ2-1; d_gene: -; len: 15; abundance: -; CDR3aa: CASSESSGLYNEQFF; CDR3nt: TGCGCCAGCAGTGAGTCAAGCGGGCTCTACAATGAGCAGTTCTTC
v_gene: TRBV7-6; j_gene: TRBJ1-2; d_gene: -; len: 14; abundance: -; CDR3aa: CASSLDPGNYGYTF; CDR3nt: TGTGCCAGCAGCTTAGACCCAGGCAACTATGGCTACACCTTC
v_gene: TRBV27; j_gene: TRBJ1-1; d_gene: -; len: 13; abundance: -; CDR3aa: CASSKPGITEAFF; CDR3nt: TGTGCCAGCAGTAAGCCGGGGATAACTGAAGCTTTCTTT
v_gene: TRBV29-1; j_gene: TRBJ2-5; d_gene: TRBD1; len: 16; abundance: -; CDR3aa: CSVFTGGQGAGETQYF; CDR3nt: TGCAGCGTATTCACCGGCGGACAGGGGGCAGGCGAGACCCAGTACTTC
v_gene: TRBV5-1; j_gene: TRBJ2-5; d_gene: TRBD1; len: 16; abundance: -; CDR3aa: CASTPQWTGGQETQYF; CDR3nt: TGCGCCAGCACCCCTCAATGGACAGGAGGACAAGAGACCCAGTACTTC
v_gene: TRBV19; j_gene: TRBJ1-1; d_gene: -; len: 13; abundance: -; CDR3aa: CASSIVGGTEAFF; CDR3nt: TGTGCCAGTAGTATAGTCGGGGGGACTGAAGCTTTCTTT
v_gene: TRBV28; j_gene: TRBJ2-2; d_gene: -; len: 14; abundance: -; CDR3aa: CASSLQGFTGELFF; CDR3nt: TGTGCCAGCAGTTTGCAGGGGTTCACCGGGGAGCTGTTTTTT
v_gene: TRBV4-2; j_gene: TRBJ2-3; d_gene: TRBD2; len: 17; abundance: -; CDR3aa: CASSQEPGGSGTDTQYF; CDR3nt: TGTGCCAGCAGCCAAGAGCCGGGGGGAAGTGGCACAGATACGCAGTATTTT
v_gene: TRBV5-6; j_gene: TRBJ1-4; d_gene: -; len: 15; abundance: -; CDR3aa: CASSFPGGFREKLFF; CDR3nt: TGTGCCAGCAGCTTTCCAGGCGGGTTCCGGGAAAAACTGTTTTTT
v_gene: TRBV6-6; j_gene: TRBJ1-5; d_gene: TRBD1; len: 15; abundance: -; CDR3aa: CASSLATGGNQPQHF; CDR3nt: TGTGCCAGCAGTTTAGCGACAGGGGGCAATCAGCCCCAGCATTTT
v_gene: TRBV5-1; j_gene: TRBJ1-1; d_gene: -; len: 15; abundance: -; CDR3aa: CASSLGTGWDTEAFF; CDR3nt: TGCGCCAGCAGCTTGGGTACAGGGTGGGACACTGAAGCTTTCTTT
v_gene: TRBV20-1; j_gene: TRBJ2-7; d_gene: -; len: 11; abundance: -; CDR3aa: CSASSLYEQYF; CDR3nt: TGCAGTGCGAGCAGTCTCTACGAGCAGTACTTC
v_gene: TRBV29-1; j_gene: TRBJ1-2; d_gene: -; len: 12; abundance: -; CDR3aa: CSAPGPNYGYTF; CDR3nt: TGCAGCGCTCCGGGGCCTAACTATGGCTACACCTTC
v_gene: TRBV7-6; j_gene: TRBJ2-1; d_gene: -; len: 17; abundance: -; CDR3aa: CASSPLLWGGDYNEQFF; CDR3nt: TGTGCCAGCAGCCCCCTTCTCTGGGGAGGCGACTACAATGAGCAGTTCTTC
v_gene: TRBV5-1; j_gene: TRBJ2-2; d_gene: -; len: 18; abundance: -; CDR3aa: CASSSEGRAGRGTGELFF; CDR3nt: TGCGCCAGCAGCTCCGAAGGTCGGGCGGGACGCGGCACCGGGGAGCTGTTTTTT
v_gene: TRBV7-8; j_gene: TRBJ2-7; d_gene: -; len: 16; abundance: once; CDR3aa: CASSLASPGGPYEQYF; CDR3nt: TGTGCCAGCAGCTTAGCCTCTCCAGGGGGGCCCTACGAGCAGTACTTC
v_gene: TRBV7-9; j_gene: TRBJ1-1; d_gene: -; len: 14; abundance: -; CDR3aa: CGGGPALPGTEAFF; CDR3nt: TGTGGCGGGGGCCCCGCTCTCCCGGGCACTGAAGCTTTCTTT
v_gene: TRBV14; j_gene: TRBJ1-4; d_gene: -; len: 13; abundance: -; CDR3aa: CASSRDRNEKLFF; CDR3nt: TGTGCCAGCAGCAGGGACCGGAATGAAAAACTGTTTTTT